These T cell receptor beta chains were read from a single sample in a study of blood T cell repertoires in COVID-19. Profiled with immunoSEQ multiplex PCR; TCRdb holds only in-frame clones, not every one. Found here are about 210,000 clones, 89% of them singletons; the top ten hold about 4.8%. The source material was peripheral blood. The receptors here all came from a woman in her thirties or forties with acute or convalescent COVID-19. CDR3s include the opening cysteine and the closing phenylalanine or tryptophan. D genes are given only for firm matches. Expanded clones are given a class, and other clones once, few, many or no size at all.

clone_size d_call j_call v_call cdr3_nt cdr3_aa
NA NA TRBJ1-2 TRBV2 TGTGCCAGCAGTGAAAGCAACTATGGCTACACCTTC CASSESNYGYTF
NA TRBD1 TRBJ2-3 TRBV6-1 TGTGCCAGCAGTGAGACTCCGGGACAGGGCACAGATACGCAGTATTTT CASSETPGQGTDTQYF
NA TRBD1 TRBJ2-3 TRBV7-9 TGTGCCAGCAGCTCGGGACAGGGACAAGATACGCAGTATTTT CASSSGQGQDTQYF
NA NA TRBJ2-1 TRBV7-2 TGTGCCAGCAGCTTAGAGGGGAGGCAGCAGTTCTTC CASSLEGRQQFF
NA TRBD1 TRBJ1-1 TRBV2 TGTGCCAGCAGGCCTGACAGGGGGCCTGAAGCTTTCTTT CASRPDRGPEAFF
NA NA TRBJ1-6 TRBV24-1 TGTGCCACCAGTGATTCGTATTACTTTGGGGGGTTAGGTTGGGGTTCACCCCTCCACTTT CATSDSYYFGGLGWGSPLHF
NA NA TRBJ1-5 TRBV6-1 TGTGCCAGCAGTGAAGGGACCCCGAGGGCCAATCAGCCCCAGCATTTT CASSEGTPRANQPQHF
NA TRBD2 TRBJ2-5 TRBV18 TGTGCCAGCTCGAACCGCGGGAGCGGGGGGCTTTCAGAGACCCAGTACTTC CASSNRGSGGLSETQYF
NA NA TRBJ1-1 TRBV11-2 TGTGCCAGCAGCTTAGAGGGAGTCCCGGTCACTGAAGCTTTCTTT CASSLEGVPVTEAFF
NA NA TRBJ1-2 TRBV5-3 TGTGCCAGAAGCTCTGCGGAGGGAGGTTATGGCTACACCTTC CARSSAEGGYGYTF
NA TRBD2 TRBJ2-2 TRBV4-2 TGTGCCAGCAGCCCTGGACTAGCGGGCGGGGAGCTGTTTTTT CASSPGLAGGELFF
NA TRBD1 TRBJ2-1 TRBV5-1 TGCGCCAGCAGCTTGAGTCAGGGGGCGTCCTACAATGAGCAGTTCTTC CASSLSQGASYNEQFF
NA NA TRBJ1-1 TRBV27 TGTGCCAGCAGTTCACCGACGACAATGTACACTGAAGCTTTCTTT CASSSPTTMYTEAFF
NA TRBD2 TRBJ2-2 TRBV9 TGTGCCAGCAGCGAGACCCAGAGACTAGCGGGGCCTAACACCGGGGAGCTGTTTTTT CASSETQRLAGPNTGELFF
NA NA TRBJ1-2 TRBV30 TGTGCCTGGAGCCCACTTCGGGGGAACTATGGCTACACCTTC CAWSPLRGNYGYTF
NA NA TRBJ1-3 TRBV6-5 TGTGCCAGCAGTTACACAGGCAGTGGAAACACCATATATTTT CASSYTGSGNTIYF
once TRBD2 TRBJ2-5 TRBV24-1 TGTGCCACCAGTGATTTAGGGACTAGCGGGGGAAGCCAAGAGACCCAGTACTTC CATSDLGTSGGSQETQYF
NA NA TRBJ1-6 TRBV19 TGTGCCAGTAGTATAGGCACAGGCTATAATTCACCCCTCCACTTT CASSIGTGYNSPLHF
NA NA TRBJ1-1 TRBV14 TGTGCCAGCAGCCACGGTTACAGGTACACTGAAGCTTTCTTT CASSHGYRYTEAFF
NA NA TRBJ1-2 TRBV4-1 TGCGCCAGCAGCCAAGGACACTCGAACTATGGCTACACCTTC CASSQGHSNYGYTF
once NA TRBJ1-2 TRBV7-9 TGTGCCAGCAGCGAGGGAAGGGGGAATACGGACTATGGCTACACCTTC CASSEGRGNTDYGYTF
NA NA TRBJ1-1 TRBV4-1 TGCGCCAGCAGCTCAAGAAGGGGCGGACAGCAGAACACTGAAGCTTTCTTT CASSSRRGGQQNTEAFF
once TRBD2 TRBJ2-5 TRBV7-9 TGTGCCAGCAGCTTAGCGGGGGGGGAGACCCAGTACTTC CASSLAGGETQYF
NA NA TRBJ1-3 TRBV6-6 TGTGCCAGCAGTTACTCGATGAGGGGGGGAAACACCATATATTTT CASSYSMRGGNTIYF
few NA TRBJ2-3 TRBV9 TGTGCCAGCAGCGTTGCGGAGACAGATACGCAGTATTTT CASSVAETDTQYF
NA NA TRBJ1-1 TRBV24-1 TGTGCCACCAGTACAACCACACAGGGGAACACTGAAGCTTTCTTT CATSTTTQGNTEAFF
NA NA TRBJ2-1 TRBV19 TGTGCCTCCGCAAGGTGGGGGCCCCCGAATGAGCAGTTCTTC CASARWGPPNEQFF
NA NA TRBJ2-6 TRBV7-2 TGTGCCAGCAGCTTAGTGGGTGGGCGAATCTCTGGGGCCAACGTCCTGACTTTC CASSLVGGRISGANVLTF
NA TRBD1 TRBJ1-6 TRBV11-2 TGTGCCAGCAGCCAGACGACAGGGACTAATTCACCCCTCCACTTT CASSQTTGTNSPLHF
NA NA TRBJ1-5 TRBV6-5 TGTGCCAGCAGTTACAGGGAGGGGGATCAGCCCCAGCATTTT CASSYREGDQPQHF
NA TRBD1 TRBJ1-2 TRBV7-8 TGTGCCAGCAGCTTAAGGACAGGGAATGGCTACACCTTC CASSLRTGNGYTF
NA NA TRBJ1-1 TRBV7-3 TGTGCCAGCAGCTTAGAGGGGGTGAACACTGAAGCTTTCTTT CASSLEGVNTEAFF
NA NA TRBJ2-1 TRBV29-1 TGCAGCGTCCTCGGGGTGGTTTCCTCCTACAATGAGCAGTTCTTC CSVLGVVSSYNEQFF
NA NA TRBJ1-2 TRBV7-2 TGTGCCAGCAGCTTAGAATCAGGGGTTGGCGATGGCTACACCTTC CASSLESGVGDGYTF
NA NA TRBJ2-2 TRBV30 TGTGCCAGAAACGGGTCACGGGTCACCGGGGAGCTGTTTTTT CARNGSRVTGELFF
NA NA TRBJ1-4 TRBV10-2 TGCGCCAGCAGTGCGGCAGGGCGAAAAGAAAAACTGTTTTTT CASSAAGRKEKLFF
NA NA TRBJ2-5 TRBV4-2 TGTGCCAGCAGCCAATCACTCTCGCGGGGGCGGGAGACCCAGTACTTC CASSQSLSRGRETQYF
NA NA TRBJ1-1 TRBV5-1 TGCGCCAGCAGACCCATCTCGACAGACACTGAAGCTTTCTTT CASRPISTDTEAFF
once TRBD1 TRBJ2-3 TRBV29-1 TGCAGCGTCACTCCGGGACAGGGAAGAAATACGCAGTATTTT CSVTPGQGRNTQYF
NA NA TRBJ1-6 TRBV5-4 TGTGCCAGCAGCCCTCCACCGTTCGGGGGTTCACCCCTCCACTTT CASSPPPFGGSPLHF
few NA TRBJ1-5 TRBV19 TGTGCCAGTATGGGGGGTAGCAATCAGCCCCAGCATTTT CASMGGSNQPQHF
NA NA TRBJ2-3 TRBV12-3/TRBV12-4 TGTGCCAGCAAATCCCGGAGAACAGATACGCAGTATTTT CASKSRRTDTQYF
NA TRBD1 TRBJ1-2 TRBV6-1 TGTGCCAGCAGTGAAGGACAGGGGAACTATGGCTACACCTTC CASSEGQGNYGYTF
NA TRBD2 TRBJ2-3 TRBV24-1 TGTGCCACCAGTGATTTCGAGGTTGTGGGACTAGCGGGGGGTCGCACAGATACGCAGTATTTT CATSDFEVVGLAGGRTDTQYF
NA TRBD1 TRBJ1-1 TRBV27 TGTGCCAGCAGGACCCGGGACAGCATCGCCATGAACACTGAAGCTTTCTTT CASRTRDSIAMNTEAFF
NA NA TRBJ1-2 TRBV12-3/TRBV12-4 TGTGCCAGCAGTTCCAGGGGTCCGGGGGGCTACACCTTC CASSSRGPGGYTF
NA NA TRBJ2-2 TRBV5-1 TGCGCCAGCAGCTTATTACCAGGAGGGAACACCGGGGAGCTGTTTTTT CASSLLPGGNTGELFF
NA NA TRBJ1-1 TRBV12-3/TRBV12-4 TGTGCCAGCAGTTTAGCCCGGGGTACTGAAGCTTTCTTT CASSLARGTEAFF
once NA TRBJ2-1 TRBV5-1 TGCGCCAGCAGGGCCCCCCTAGACTACAATGAGCAGTTCTTC CASRAPLDYNEQFF
NA NA TRBJ2-1 TRBV12-3/TRBV12-4 TGTGCCAGTTACTTCCGGGGGGCGGATGAGCAGTTCTTC CASYFRGADEQFF
NA NA TRBJ1-4 TRBV6-5 TGTGCCAGCACCCCAGGTCAATGGACTAATGAAAAACTGTTTTTT CASTPGQWTNEKLFF
NA NA TRBJ1-4 TRBV12-3/TRBV12-4 TGTGCCAGCAGTTTACGCAGGGATGAAAAACTGTTTTTT CASSLRRDEKLFF
NA NA TRBJ1-2 TRBV10-3 TGTGCCATCAGTGTCGGGTCAGAAGGCTACACCTTC CAISVGSEGYTF
once NA TRBJ2-2 TRBV19 TGTGCCAGTAGTATCAGCCTAGCCAACGGGGAGCTGTTTTTT CASSISLANGELFF
NA NA TRBJ1-4 TRBV10-2 TGCGCCAGCAGTGACGACGGAGGCGAAAAACTGTTTTTT CASSDDGGEKLFF